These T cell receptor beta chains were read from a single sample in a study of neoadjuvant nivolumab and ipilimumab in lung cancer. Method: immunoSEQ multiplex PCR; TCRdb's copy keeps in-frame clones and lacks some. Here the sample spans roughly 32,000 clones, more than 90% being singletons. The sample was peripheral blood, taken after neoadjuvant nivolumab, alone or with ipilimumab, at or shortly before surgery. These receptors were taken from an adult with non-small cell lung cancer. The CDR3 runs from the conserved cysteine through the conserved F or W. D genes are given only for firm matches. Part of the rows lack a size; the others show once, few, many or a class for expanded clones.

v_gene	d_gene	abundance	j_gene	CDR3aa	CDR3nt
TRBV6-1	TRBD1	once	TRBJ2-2	CASSADRVNTGELFF	TGTGCCAGCAGTGCCGACAGGGTAAACACCGGGGAGCTGTTTTTT
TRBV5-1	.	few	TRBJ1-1	CASSMEVGPKNTEAFF	TGCGCCAGCAGCATGGAAGTGGGGCCGAAGAACACTGAAGCTTTCTTT
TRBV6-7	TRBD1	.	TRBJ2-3	CAGPGTGGPDTQYF	TGTGCCGGACCCGGGACAGGGGGTCCAGATACGCAGTATTTT
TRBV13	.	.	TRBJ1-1	CASSLANTEAFF	TGTGCCAGCAGCTTAGCCAACACTGAAGCTTTCTTT
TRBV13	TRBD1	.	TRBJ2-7	CASSTRRTGTDYEQYF	TGTGCCAGCAGCACCCGGCGGACAGGGACGGACTACGAGCAGTACTTC
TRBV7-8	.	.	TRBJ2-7	CASSTRGLREQYF	TGTGCCAGCAGCACCCGAGGGCTACGGGAGCAGTACTTC
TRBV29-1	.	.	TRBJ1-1	CSARDPSGNGAAFF	TGCAGCGCCCGGGACCCCTCTGGGAATGGGGCAGCTTTCTTT
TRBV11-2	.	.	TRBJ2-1	CASSFGYNEQFF	TGTGCCAGCAGCTTTGGCTACAATGAGCAGTTCTTC
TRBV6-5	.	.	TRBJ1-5	CASSSRRAGEPQHF	TGTGCCAGCAGCTCCCGTCGGGCGGGCGAGCCCCAGCATTTT
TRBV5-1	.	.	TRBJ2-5	CASSLQVVQETQYF	TGCGCCAGCAGCCTGCAGGTAGTTCAAGAGACCCAGTACTTC
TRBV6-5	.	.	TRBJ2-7	CASSYGGPTYEQYF	TGTGCCAGCAGTTACGGCGGGCCGACCTACGAGCAGTACTTC
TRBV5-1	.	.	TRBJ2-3	CASSLGSSTDTQYF	TGCGCCAGCAGCTTGGGCAGCAGCACAGATACGCAGTATTTT
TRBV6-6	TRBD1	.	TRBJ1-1	CASRDRVTEAFF	TGTGCCAGCCGGGACAGGGTGACTGAAGCTTTCTTT
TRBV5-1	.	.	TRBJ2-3	CASRSGLSPDTQYF	TGCGCCAGCCGTTCAGGCCTTAGTCCGGATACGCAGTATTTT
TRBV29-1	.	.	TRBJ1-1	CSVERSGRLNTEAFF	TGCAGCGTTGAGCGGTCGGGACGGCTGAACACTGAAGCTTTCTTT
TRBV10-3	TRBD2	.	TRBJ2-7	CAIGTSSIYEQYF	TGTGCCATCGGGACTAGCAGTATCTACGAGCAGTACTTC